These 11 T cell receptor beta chains were sequenced from one sample in a study of T cell responses to AZD1222 COVID-19 vaccine. The data were produced by immunoSEQ multiplex PCR, yet TCRdb's version contains in-frame clones alone and is incomplete. The sample includes 60,000 to 85,000 clones, over 75% of them seen just once. Sequenced material: peripheral blood, taken 28 days after the second AZD1222 dose. The receptors here all came from an adult who received the AZD1222 COVID-19 vaccine.

This clone has just one count. The chain is built from TRBV19 and TRBJ2-7, with D perhaps matching TRBD1 (5 bases). Per the germline V gene, CDR1 is LNHDA and CDR2 is SQIVND (reference sequence). Trimming cost V 2 bases and J 5 bases, with 16 bases left between them. This CDR3 spans 15 amino acids. The CDR3 loop is CASSIFWQGIHEQYF. DNA of the CDR3: TGTGCCAGTAGTATATTCTGGCAGGGAATCCACGAGCAGTACTTC. Complete variable domain (other parts from reference TRBV19 and TRBJ2-7): DGGITQSPKYLFRKEGQNVTLSCEQNLNHDAMYWYRQDPGQGLRLIYYSQIVNDFQKGDIAEGYSVSREKKESFPLTVTSAQKNPTAFYLCASSIFWQGIHEQYFGPGTRLTVT.

CDR3: CASRKGTYNEQFF. The CDR3 DNA sequence: TGTGCCAGCCGGAAGGGAACATACAATGAGCAGTTCTTC. This rearrangement joins TRBV2 to TRBJ2-1; no reliable D call. Germline CDR1 SNHLY, CDR2 FYNNEI. The CDR3 covers 13 residues. Trimming left V 8 bases short and J 4 bases short, with 12 bases between.

CDR3 DNA: TGTGCCAGCAGCTTAGGGGGAAGGGGCACTGAAGCTTTCTTT. As protein: CASSLGGRGTEAFF. This sequence joins TRBV5-4 and TRBJ1-1; TRBD1 might be the D (6 bases). The length of the CDR3 is 14 residues. V lost 2 bases and J lost 4, with 12 bases in between. Germline CDR1 and CDR2: SGHNT and YYREEE (reference sequence).

The rearrangement uses TRBV10-3 and TRBJ1-5; no clear D gene. Trimming pared 3 bases from V and 0 bases from J, leaving 9 bases between. The CDR3 sequence is 15 residues long. The V gene's germline CDR1 is ENHRY and CDR2 SYGVKD. Written as DNA, the CDR3 is TGTGCCATCAGTGACACGGGAGATAGCAATCAGCCCCAGCATTTT. It encodes CAISDTGDSNQPQHF.

The chain carries TRBV30 and TRBJ1-4, with D uncertain. The CDR3 runs to 12 residues. Trimming removed 0 bases at V and 7 bases at J, with 6 bases between. Germline V gene data show CDR1 as GTSNPN and CDR2 as SVGIG (reference sequence). The CDR3 DNA is TGTGCCTGGAGTGTCGAATCTGAAAAACTGTTTTTT. It translates to CAWSVESEKLFF.

CDR3 loop: CASSQVVNSYEQYF. CDR3 nucleotides: TGCGCCAGCAGCCAAGTCGTAAACTCCTACGAGCAGTACTTC. The V and J genes are TRBV4-1 and TRBJ2-7; D gene uncertain. Germline V CDR1 and CDR2: MGHRA, YSYEKL. Between the trimmed V and J ends, which lost 1 base and 0 bases, there was a span of 7 bases. CDR3 length: 14 amino acids.

This clone showed up just once. CDR3 sequence (DNA): TGTGCCAGCAGCTTAGCCTTCCACACAGATACGCAGTATTTT. It specifies CASSLAFHTDTQYF. The V and J genes are TRBV6-5 and TRBJ2-3; D unclear. Looked up from germline, CDR1 is MNHEY and CDR2 is SVGAGI. V was cut by 6 bases and J by 2 bases, with 12 bases left in between. This CDR3 is built from 14 residues.

The CDR3 region is CASSLVGPGGSGNQPQHF. The CDR3 nucleotides read TGTGCCAGCAGCTTGGTGGGGCCAGGTGGGAGCGGCAATCAGCCCCAGCATTTT. The chain employs TRBV5-6 and TRBJ1-5, with D maybe TRBD1 (5 bases). This CDR3 region has 18 residues. Germline V gene data show CDR1 as SGHDT and CDR2 as YYEEEE. Trimming cost V 0 bases and J 2 bases, with 18 bases left between them.

The rearrangement joins TRBV15 to TRBJ1-1; possible D gene TRBD1, 6 bases. There are 16 residues in the CDR3. Trimming removed 4 bases from V and 6 bases from J, with 21 bases in between. Germline CDR1 LNHNV, CDR2 YYDKDF (reference sequence). The CDR3 bases are TGTGCCACCAGCACGGGACAAATTATCCGAGCCGCTGAAGCTTTCTTT. This gives the protein CATSTGQIIRAAEAFF.

V is TRBV7-9 and J is TRBJ1-6, with a tentative D call TRBD1 (6 bases). The CDR3 has 19 amino acids. Germline loops: CDR1 SEHNR, CDR2 FQNEAQ (reference sequence). V was cut by 1 base and J by 9 bases, with 25 bases left in between. The CDR3 loop is CASSLGEGGLTGKTSPLHF. The CDR3 DNA reads TGTGCCAGCAGCTTAGGTGAGGGGGGATTAACAGGGAAGACTTCACCCCTCCACTTT.

This chain links TRBV28 with TRBJ2-4, with a weak D call TRBD2 (5 bases). This CDR3 contains 13 residues. The germline V and J ends were trimmed by 5 bases and 3 bases, with 8 bases remaining between them. Germline values: CDR1 MDHEN, CDR2 SYDVKM. The CDR3 DNA sequence: TGTGCCAGCAGTCGGGGAGTCAAAAACATTCAGTACTTC. It is translated as CASSRGVKNIQYF.